This TCR beta chain was sequenced in a study of blood T cell repertoires in COVID-19. Study details: PBMCs, B-cell-depleted T cells, or T cells were the source of the cDNA or gDNA that made up the material.

Study members were between about 18 and 95 years old and lived in about two dozen US regions. Cohort placement rested on clinical history that participants reported themselves. Germline-derived CDR1 and CDR2 are KGHSY and FQNENV. CDR3 size: 15 residues. The V gene lost 4 bases and the J gene lost 0 bases, with 10 bases spanning the gap. Per the original data handling: Scientists estimated how many nucleated cells there were by amplifying reference gene primers. The data were produced by immunoSEQ multiplex PCR, yet TCRdb's version contains in-frame clones alone and is incomplete. That table supplies the V and J calls and clone size; D and trimming were determined from the DNA. This table has roughly 250,000 clones, around 90% appearing once.

This chain joins TRBV16 and TRBJ2-1; a possible D gene is TRBD2 (5 bases). The TCR was taken from a woman aged 45-65 years who had recovered from COVID-19. Sequencing was done on a sample of PBMCs or T cells enriched from blood (not recorded which). The CDR3 protein is CASSPTTHSYNEQFF. CDR3 sequence (DNA): TGTGCCAGCAGCCCGACTACTCACTCCTACAATGAGCAGTTCTTC.